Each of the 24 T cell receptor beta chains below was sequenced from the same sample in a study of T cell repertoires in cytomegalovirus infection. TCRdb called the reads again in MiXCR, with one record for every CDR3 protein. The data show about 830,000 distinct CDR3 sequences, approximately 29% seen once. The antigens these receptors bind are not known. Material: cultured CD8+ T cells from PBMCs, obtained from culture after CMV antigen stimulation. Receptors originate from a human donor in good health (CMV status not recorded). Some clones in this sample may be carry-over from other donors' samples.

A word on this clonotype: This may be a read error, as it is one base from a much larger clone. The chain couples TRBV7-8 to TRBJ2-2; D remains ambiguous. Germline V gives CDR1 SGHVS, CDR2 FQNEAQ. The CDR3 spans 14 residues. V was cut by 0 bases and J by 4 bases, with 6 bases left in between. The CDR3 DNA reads TGTGCCAGCAGCTTAGCCAACCGCACCGGGGAGCTGTTTTTT. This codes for CASSLANRTGELFF.

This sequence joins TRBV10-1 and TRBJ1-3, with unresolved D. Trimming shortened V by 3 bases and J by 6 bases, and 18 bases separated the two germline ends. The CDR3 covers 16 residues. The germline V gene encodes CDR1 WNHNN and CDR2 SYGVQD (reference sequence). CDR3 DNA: TGCGCCAGCAGTGACCAAAGAAGGGTCTCGCCAAACACCATATATTTT. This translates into CASSDQRRVSPNTIYF.

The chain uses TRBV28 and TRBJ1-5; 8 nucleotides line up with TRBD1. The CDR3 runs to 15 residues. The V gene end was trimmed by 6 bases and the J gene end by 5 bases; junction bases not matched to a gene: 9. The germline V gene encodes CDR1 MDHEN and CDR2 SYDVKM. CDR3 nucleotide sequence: TGTGCCAGCAGGCCCCCAGGGGGCAGGGATCAGCCCCAGCATTTT. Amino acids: CASRPPGGRDQPQHF.

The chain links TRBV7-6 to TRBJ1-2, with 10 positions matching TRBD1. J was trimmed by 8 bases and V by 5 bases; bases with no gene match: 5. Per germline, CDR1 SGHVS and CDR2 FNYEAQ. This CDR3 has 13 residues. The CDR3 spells CASSTGQGDGYTF. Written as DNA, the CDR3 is TGTGCCAGCAGCACAGGACAGGGGGACGGCTACACCTTC. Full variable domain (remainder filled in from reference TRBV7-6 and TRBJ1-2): GAGVSQSPRYKVTKRGQDVALRCDPISGHVSLYWYRQALGQGPEFLTYFNYEAQQDKSGLPNDRFSAERPEGSISTLTIQRTEQRDSAMYRCASSTGQGDGYTFGSGTRLTVV.

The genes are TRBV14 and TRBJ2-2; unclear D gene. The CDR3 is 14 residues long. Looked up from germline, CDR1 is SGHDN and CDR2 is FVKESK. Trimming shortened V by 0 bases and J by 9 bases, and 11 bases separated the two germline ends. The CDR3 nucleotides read TGTGCCAGCAGCCAAGACGTGAATATTCGGGAGCTGTTTTTT. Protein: CASSQDVNIRELFF. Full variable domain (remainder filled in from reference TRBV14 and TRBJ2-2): EAGVTQFPSHSVIEKGQTVTLRCDPISGHDNLYWYRRVMGKEIKFLLHFVKESKQDESGMPNNRFLAERTGGTYSTLKVQPAELEDSGVYFCASSQDVNIRELFFGEGSRLTVL.

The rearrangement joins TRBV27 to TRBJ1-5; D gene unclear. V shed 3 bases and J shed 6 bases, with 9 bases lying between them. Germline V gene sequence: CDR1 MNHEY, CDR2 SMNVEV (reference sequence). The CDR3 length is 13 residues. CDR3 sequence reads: CASSFDGAQPQHF. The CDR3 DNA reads TGTGCCAGCAGTTTTGACGGAGCTCAGCCCCAGCATTTT.

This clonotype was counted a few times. CDR3 amino acids: CASKMGDYNEQFF. The CDR3 DNA sequence: TGTGCCAGCAAAATGGGGGACTACAATGAGCAGTTCTTC. The chain joins TRBV6-6 to TRBJ2-1; D might be TRBD1 or TRBD2, each matching 5 bases. Germline loops: CDR1 MNHNY, CDR2 SVGAGI (reference sequence). The CDR3 is made up of 13 amino acids. Trimming removed 7 bases at V and 3 bases at J, with 10 bases between.

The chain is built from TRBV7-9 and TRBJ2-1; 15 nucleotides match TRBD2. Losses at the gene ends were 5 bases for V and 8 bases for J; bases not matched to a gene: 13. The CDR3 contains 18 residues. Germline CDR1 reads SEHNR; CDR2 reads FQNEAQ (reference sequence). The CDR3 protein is CASSTGTSGGWSADEQFF. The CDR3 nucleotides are TGTGCCAGCAGCACCGGGACTAGCGGGGGGTGGAGCGCCGATGAGCAGTTCTTC.

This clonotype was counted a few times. The CDR3 sequence: CASSLWAEASEVHEQYV. In nucleotides, the CDR3 is TGTGCCAGCAGTTTATGGGCAGAGGCCTCCGAAGTCCACGAGCAGTACGTC. The genes are TRBV12-3 or TRBV12-4 and TRBJ2-7; D is unclear. CDR3 length: 17 amino acids. V was trimmed by 2 bases and J by 5 bases, leaving 22 bases between them.

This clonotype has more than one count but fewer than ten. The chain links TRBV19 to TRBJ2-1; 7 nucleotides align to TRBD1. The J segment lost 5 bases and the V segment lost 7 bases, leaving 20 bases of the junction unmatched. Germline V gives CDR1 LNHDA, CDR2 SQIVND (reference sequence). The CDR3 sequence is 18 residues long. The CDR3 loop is CASNGGPGGDLRHNEQFF. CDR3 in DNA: TGTGCCAGTAATGGAGGACCAGGGGGAGACCTGAGGCACAATGAGCAGTTCTTC.

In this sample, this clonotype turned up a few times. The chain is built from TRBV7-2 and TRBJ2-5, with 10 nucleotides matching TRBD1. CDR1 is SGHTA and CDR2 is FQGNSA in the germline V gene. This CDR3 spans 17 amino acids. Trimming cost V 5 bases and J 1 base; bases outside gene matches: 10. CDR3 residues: CASSPGTGDILQETQYF. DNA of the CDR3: TGTGCCAGCAGCCCAGGGACAGGGGACATCCTCCAAGAGACCCAGTACTTC.

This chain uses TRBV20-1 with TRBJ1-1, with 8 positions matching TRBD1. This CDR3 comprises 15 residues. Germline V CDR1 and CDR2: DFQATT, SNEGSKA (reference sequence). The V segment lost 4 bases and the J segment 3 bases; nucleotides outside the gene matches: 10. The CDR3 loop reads CSAKGQGRIYTEAFF. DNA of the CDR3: TGCAGTGCTAAAGGACAGGGAAGAATTTACACTGAAGCTTTCTTT.

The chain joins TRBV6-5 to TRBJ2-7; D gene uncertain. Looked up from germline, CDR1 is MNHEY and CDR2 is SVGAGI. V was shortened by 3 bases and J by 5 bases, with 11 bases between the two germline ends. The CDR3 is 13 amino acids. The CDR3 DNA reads TGTGCCAGCAGTTATTTCCCTTGGGACGAGCAGTACTTC. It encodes CASSYFPWDEQYF.

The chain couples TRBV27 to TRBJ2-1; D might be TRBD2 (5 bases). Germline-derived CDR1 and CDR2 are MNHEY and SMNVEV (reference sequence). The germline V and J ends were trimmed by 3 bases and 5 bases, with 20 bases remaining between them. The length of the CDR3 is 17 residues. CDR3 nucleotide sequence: TGTGCCAGCAGTTTGGAGCCCAGCCAGATTAGCGACAATGAGCAGTTCTTC. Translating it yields CASSLEPSQISDNEQFF.

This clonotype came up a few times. DNA of the CDR3: TGTGCCAGCAGCCGGCTCCTAGCGGGGGCCGAGGACAATGAGCAGTTCTTC. Translated, it gives CASSRLLAGAEDNEQFF. The rearrangement links TRBV4-2 to TRBJ2-1; 10 positions agree with TRBD2. Germline V gives CDR1 LGHNA, CDR2 YNFKEQ. The ends lost 4 bases at V and 5 bases at J; junction bases unmatched: 11. There are 17 residues in the CDR3.

The CDR3 sequence: CASGPVGFSGNTIYF. In DNA, the CDR3 is TGTGCCAGCGGCCCTGTCGGGTTCTCTGGAAACACCATATATTTT. The chain combines TRBV28 with TRBJ1-3; no clear D. Trimming removed 8 bases at V and 0 bases at J, with 14 bases between. The V gene's germline CDR1 is MDHEN and CDR2 SYDVKM. CDR3 length: 15 residues.

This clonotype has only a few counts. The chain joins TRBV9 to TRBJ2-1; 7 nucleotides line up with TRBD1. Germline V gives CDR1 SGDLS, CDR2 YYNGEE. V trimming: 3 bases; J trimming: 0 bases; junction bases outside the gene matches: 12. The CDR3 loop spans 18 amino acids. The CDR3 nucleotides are TGTGCCAGCAGCGCAGAAGGACAGGTCAGGAGCTCCTACAATGAGCAGTTCTTC. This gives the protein CASSAEGQVRSSYNEQFF.

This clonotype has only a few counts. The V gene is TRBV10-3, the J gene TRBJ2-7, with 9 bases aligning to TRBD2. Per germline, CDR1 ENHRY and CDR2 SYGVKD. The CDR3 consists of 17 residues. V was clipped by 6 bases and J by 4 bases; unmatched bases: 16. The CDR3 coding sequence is TGTGCCATCAGCCGGTGGACTAGCGACCTAGGCGTGTACGAGCAGTACTTC. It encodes CAISRWTSDLGVYEQYF.

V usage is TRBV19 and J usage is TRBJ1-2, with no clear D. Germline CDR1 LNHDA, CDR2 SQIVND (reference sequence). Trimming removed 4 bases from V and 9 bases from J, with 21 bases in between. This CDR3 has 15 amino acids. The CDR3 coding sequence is TGTGCCAGTAGTAGAAGGACCGAGATCCGGGAACGCTACACCTTC. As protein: CASSRRTEIRERYTF.

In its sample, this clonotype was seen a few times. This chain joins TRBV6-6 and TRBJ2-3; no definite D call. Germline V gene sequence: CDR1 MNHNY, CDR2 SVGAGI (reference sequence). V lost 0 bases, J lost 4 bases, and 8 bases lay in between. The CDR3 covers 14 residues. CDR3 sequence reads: CASSYSRLPDTQYF. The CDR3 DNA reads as TGTGCCAGCAGTTACTCGAGGTTACCAGATACGCAGTATTTT.

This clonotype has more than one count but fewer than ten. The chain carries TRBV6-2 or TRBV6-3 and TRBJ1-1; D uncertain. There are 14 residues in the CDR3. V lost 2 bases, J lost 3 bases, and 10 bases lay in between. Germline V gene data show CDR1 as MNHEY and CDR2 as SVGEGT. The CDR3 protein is CASSYGRGYTEAFF. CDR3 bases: TGTGCCAGCAGTTACGGGCGTGGCTACACTGAAGCTTTCTTT.

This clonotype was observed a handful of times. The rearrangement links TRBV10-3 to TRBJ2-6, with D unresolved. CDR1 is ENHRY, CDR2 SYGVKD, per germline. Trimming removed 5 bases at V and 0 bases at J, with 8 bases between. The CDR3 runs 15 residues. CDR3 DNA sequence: TGTGCCATCAGTTTATGGATCTCTGGGGCCAACGTCCTGACTTTC. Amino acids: CAISLWISGANVLTF.

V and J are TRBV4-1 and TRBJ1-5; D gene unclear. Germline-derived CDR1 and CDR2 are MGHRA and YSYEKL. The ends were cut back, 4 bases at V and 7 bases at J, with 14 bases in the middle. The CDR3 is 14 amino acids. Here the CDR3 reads CASSLQDDSQPQHF. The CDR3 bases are TGCGCCAGCAGCCTCCAAGATGACTCGCAGCCCCAGCATTTT.

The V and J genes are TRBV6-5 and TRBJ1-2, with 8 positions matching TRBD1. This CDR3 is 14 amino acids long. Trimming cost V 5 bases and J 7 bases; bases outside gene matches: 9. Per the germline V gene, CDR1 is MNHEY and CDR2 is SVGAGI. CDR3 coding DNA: TGTGCCAGCAGTAAAACTCAGGGGGCTAGTGGCTACACCTTC. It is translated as CASSKTQGASGYTF.